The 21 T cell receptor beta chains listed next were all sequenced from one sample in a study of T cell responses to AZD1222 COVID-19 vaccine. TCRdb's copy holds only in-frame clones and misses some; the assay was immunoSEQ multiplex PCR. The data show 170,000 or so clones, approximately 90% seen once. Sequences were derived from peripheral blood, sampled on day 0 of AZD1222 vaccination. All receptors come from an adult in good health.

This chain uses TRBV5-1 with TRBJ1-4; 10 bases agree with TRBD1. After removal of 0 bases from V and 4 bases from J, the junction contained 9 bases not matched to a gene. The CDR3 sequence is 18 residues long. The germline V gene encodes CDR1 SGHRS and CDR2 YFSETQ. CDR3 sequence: CASSLGWTGGSVNEKLFF. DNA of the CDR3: TGCGCCAGCAGCTTGGGGTGGACAGGGGGTTCAGTTAATGAAAAACTGTTTTTT. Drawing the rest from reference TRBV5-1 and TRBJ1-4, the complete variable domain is KAGVTQTPRYLIKTRGQQVTLSCSPISGHRSVSWYQQTPGQGLQFLFEYFSETQRNKGNFPGRFSGRQFSNSRSEMNVSTLELGDSALYLCASSLGWTGGSVNEKLFFGSGTQLSVL.

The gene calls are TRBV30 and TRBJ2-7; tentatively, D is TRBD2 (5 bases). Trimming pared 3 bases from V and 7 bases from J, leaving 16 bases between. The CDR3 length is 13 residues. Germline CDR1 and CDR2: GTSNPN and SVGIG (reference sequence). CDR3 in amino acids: CAWRITPRGEQYF. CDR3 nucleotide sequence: TGTGCCTGGAGAATAACCCCCCGCGGGGAGCAGTACTTC.

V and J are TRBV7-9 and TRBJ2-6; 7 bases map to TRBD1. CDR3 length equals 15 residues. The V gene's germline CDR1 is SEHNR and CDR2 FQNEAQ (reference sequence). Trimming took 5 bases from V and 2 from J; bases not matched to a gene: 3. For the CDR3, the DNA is TGTGCCAGCAGCACCCAGGGGGCTGGGGCCAACGTCCTGACTTTC. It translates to CASSTQGAGANVLTF.

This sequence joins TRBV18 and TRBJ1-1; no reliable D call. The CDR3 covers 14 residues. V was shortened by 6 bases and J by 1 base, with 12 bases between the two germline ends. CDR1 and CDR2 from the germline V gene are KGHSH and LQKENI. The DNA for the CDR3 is TGTGCCAGCTCCCTCCAGGCAGCGAACACTGAAGCTTTCTTT. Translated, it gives CASSLQAANTEAFF.

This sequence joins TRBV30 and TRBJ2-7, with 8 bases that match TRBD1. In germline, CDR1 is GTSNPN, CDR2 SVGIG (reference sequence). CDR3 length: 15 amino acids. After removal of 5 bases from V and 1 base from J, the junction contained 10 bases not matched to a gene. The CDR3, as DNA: TGTGCCTGGGGACGCGGACAGGGCATTTCCTACGAGCAGTACTTC. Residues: CAWGRGQGISYEQYF.

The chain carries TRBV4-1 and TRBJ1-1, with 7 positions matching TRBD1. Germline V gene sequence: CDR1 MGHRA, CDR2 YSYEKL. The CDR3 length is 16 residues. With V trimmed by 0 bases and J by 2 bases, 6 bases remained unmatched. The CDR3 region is CASSQDPKGANTEAFF. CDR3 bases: TGCGCCAGCAGCCAAGACCCGAAGGGGGCCAACACTGAAGCTTTCTTT.

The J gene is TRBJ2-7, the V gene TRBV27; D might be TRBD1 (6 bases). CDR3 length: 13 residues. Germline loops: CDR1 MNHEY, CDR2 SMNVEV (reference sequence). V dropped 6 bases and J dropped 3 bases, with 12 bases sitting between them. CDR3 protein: CASRYRDRYEQYF. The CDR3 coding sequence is TGTGCCAGCAGGTACAGGGACCGCTACGAGCAGTACTTC.

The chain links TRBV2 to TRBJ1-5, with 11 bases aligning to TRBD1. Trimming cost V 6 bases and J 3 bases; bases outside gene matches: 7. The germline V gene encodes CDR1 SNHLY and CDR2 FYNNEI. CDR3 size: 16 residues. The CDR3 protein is CASSRTGGEINQPQHF. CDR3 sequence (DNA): TGTGCCAGCAGCAGGACAGGGGGCGAGATCAATCAGCCCCAGCATTTT.

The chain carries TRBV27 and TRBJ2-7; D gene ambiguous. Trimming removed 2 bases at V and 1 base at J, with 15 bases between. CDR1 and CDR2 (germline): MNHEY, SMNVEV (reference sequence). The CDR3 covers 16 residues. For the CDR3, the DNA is TGTGCCAGCAGTTTAAATCCCCCGACCCGATCCTACGAGCAGTACTTC. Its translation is CASSLNPPTRSYEQYF.

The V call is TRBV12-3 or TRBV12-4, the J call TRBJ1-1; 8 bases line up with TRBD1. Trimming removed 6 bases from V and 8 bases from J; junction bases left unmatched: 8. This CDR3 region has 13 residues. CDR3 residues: CASSYRTGWEAFF. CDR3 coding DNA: TGTGCCAGCAGCTACAGGACAGGGTGGGAAGCTTTCTTT.

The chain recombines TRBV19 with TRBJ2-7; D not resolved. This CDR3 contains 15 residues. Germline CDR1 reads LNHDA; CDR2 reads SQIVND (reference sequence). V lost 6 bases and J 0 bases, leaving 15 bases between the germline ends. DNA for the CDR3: TGTGCCAGTAGATGGCCGGACCGCTTCTCCTACGAGCAGTACTTC. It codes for CASRWPDRFSYEQYF.

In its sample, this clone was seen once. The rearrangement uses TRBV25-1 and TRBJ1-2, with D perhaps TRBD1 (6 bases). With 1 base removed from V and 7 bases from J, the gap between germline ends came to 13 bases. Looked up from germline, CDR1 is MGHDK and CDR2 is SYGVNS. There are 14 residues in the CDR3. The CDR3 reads CASSEFVGAGGYTF. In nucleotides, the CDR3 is TGTGCCAGCAGTGAATTTGTGGGGGCCGGTGGCTACACCTTC.

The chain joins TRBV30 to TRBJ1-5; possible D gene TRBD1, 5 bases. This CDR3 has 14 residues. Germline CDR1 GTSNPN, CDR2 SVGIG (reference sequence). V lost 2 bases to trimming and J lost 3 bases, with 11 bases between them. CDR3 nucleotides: TGTGCCTGGAGTCTTCCAGGGTACAATCAGCCCCAGCATTTT. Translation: CAWSLPGYNQPQHF.

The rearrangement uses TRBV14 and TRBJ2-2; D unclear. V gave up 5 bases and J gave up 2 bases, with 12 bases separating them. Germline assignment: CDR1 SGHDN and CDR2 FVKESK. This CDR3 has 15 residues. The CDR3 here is CASSINSLNTGELFF. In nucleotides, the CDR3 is TGTGCCAGCAGCATCAACAGCCTTAACACCGGGGAGCTGTTTTTT.

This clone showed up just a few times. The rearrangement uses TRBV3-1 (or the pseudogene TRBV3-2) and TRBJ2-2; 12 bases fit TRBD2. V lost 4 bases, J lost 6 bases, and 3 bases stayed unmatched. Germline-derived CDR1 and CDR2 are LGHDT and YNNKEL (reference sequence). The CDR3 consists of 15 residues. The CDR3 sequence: CASSRGLAGPGELFF. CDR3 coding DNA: TGTGCCAGCAGCCGCGGACTAGCGGGACCCGGGGAGCTGTTTTTT.

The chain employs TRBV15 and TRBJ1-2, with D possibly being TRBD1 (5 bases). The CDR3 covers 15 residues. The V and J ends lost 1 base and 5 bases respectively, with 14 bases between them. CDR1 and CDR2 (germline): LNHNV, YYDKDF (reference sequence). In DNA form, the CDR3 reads TGTGCCACCAGCAGAGGGGGCGGGACGGTGTATGGCTACACCTTC. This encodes CATSRGGGTVYGYTF.

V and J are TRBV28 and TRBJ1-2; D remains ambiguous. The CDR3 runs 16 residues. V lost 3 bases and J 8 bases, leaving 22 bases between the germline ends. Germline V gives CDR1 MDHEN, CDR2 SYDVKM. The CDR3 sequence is CASSFRAESRWEGYTF. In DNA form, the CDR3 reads TGTGCCAGCAGTTTTCGGGCAGAGAGCCGTTGGGAGGGCTACACCTTC.

CDR3 DNA: TGTGCCAGCACAGGTTCGGAGGGCCTTATCTACAATGAGCAGTTCTTC. Translating gives CASTGSEGLIYNEQFF. The gene calls are TRBV27 and TRBJ2-1; D perhaps matches TRBD2 (6 bases). The CDR3 is 16 amino acids. Trimming took 7 bases from V and 3 from J, leaving 19 bases between them. Germline lookup yields CDR1 MNHEY and CDR2 SMNVEV (reference sequence).

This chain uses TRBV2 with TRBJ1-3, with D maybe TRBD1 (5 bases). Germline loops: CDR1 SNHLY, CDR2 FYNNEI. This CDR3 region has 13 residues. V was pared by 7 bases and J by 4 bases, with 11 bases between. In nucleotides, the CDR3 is TGTGCCAGCACTCGGACACTGGGAAACACCATATATTTT. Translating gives CASTRTLGNTIYF.

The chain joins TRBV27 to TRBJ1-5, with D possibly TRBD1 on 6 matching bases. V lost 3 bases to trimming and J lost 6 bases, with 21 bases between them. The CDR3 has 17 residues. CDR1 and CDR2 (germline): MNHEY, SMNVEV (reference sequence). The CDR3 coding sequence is TGTGCCAGCAGTTTTTTCAGGGGAGGCAAAGCCGGTCAGCCCCAGCATTTT. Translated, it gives CASSFFRGGKAGQPQHF.

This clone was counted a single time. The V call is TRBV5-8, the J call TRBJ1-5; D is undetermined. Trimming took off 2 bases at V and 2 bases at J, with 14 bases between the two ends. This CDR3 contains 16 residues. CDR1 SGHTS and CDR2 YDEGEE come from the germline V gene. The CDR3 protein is CASSFIAFVGNQPQHF. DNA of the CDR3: TGTGCCAGCAGCTTCATTGCTTTCGTAGGCAATCAGCCCCAGCATTTT.